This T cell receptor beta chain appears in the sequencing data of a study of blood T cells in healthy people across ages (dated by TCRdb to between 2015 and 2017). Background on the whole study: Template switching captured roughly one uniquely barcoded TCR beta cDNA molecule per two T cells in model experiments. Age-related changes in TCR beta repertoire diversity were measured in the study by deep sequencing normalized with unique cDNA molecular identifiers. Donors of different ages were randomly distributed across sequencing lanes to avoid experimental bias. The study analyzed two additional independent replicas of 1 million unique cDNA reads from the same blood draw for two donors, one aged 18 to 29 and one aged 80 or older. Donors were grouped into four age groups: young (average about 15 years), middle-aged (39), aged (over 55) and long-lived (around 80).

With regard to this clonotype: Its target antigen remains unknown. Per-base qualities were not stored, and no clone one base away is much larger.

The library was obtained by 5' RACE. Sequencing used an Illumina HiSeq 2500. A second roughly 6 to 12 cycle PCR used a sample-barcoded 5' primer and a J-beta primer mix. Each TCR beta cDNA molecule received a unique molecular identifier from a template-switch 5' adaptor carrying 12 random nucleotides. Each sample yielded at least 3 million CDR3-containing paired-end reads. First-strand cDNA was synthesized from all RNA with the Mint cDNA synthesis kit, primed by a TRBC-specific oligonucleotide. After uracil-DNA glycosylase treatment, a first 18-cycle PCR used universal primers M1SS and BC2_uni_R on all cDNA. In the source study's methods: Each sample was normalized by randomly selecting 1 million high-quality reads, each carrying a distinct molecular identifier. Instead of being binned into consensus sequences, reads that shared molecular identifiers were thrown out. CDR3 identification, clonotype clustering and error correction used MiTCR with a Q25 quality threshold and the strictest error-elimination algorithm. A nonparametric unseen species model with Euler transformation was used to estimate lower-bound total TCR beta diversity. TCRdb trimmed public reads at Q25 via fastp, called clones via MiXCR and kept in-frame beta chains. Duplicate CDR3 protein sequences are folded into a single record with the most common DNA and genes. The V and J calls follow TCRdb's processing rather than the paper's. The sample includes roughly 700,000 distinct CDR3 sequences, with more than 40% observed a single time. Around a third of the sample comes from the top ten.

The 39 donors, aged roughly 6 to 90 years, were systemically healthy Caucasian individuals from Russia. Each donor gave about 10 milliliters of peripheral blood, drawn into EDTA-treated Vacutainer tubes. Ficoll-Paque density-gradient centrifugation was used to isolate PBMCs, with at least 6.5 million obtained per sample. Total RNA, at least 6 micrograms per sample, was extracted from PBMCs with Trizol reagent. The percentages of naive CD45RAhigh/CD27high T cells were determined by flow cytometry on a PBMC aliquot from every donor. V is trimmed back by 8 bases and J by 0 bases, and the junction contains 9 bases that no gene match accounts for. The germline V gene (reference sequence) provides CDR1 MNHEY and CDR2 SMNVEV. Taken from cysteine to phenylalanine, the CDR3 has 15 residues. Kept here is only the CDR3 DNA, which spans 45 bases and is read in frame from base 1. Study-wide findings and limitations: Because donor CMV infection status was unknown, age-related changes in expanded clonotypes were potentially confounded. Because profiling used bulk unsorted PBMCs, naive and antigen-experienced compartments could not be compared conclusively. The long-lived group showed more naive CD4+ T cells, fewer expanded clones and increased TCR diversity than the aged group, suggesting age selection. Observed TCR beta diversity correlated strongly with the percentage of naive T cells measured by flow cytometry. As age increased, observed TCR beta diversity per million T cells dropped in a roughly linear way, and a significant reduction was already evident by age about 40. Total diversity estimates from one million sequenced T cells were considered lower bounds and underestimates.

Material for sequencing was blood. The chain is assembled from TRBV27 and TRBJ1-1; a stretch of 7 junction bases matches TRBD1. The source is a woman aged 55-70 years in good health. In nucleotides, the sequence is TGTGCCAGCTGCCGGGGACAGACCATGAACACTGAAGCTTTCTTT. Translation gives CASCRGQTMNTEAFF.